This entry lists 31 T cell receptor beta chains sequenced from one sample in a study of blood T cell repertoires in COVID-19. TCRdb's table, derived via immunoSEQ multiplex PCR, lists solely in-frame clones and lacks some. The sample consists of about 53,000 clones, just under 85% of them appearing once. The material sequenced was peripheral blood. The source is a human donor in a cohort sampled during active COVID-19.

The chain carries TRBV2 and TRBJ1-5; TRBD1 is a possible D gene (5 bases). V dropped 1 base and J dropped 5 bases, with 12 bases sitting between them. The CDR3 is made up of 15 amino acids. Germline CDR1 reads SNHLY; CDR2 reads FYNNEI. CDR3 region: CASSEVGGRDQPQHF. The CDR3 DNA reads TGTGCCAGCAGTGAAGTCGGGGGAAGGGATCAGCCCCAGCATTTT.

The chain couples TRBV13 to TRBJ2-4; 9 positions agree with TRBD2. The CDR3 loop spans 16 amino acids. The ends lost 6 bases at V and 2 bases at J; junction bases unmatched: 8. The germline CDR1 and CDR2 sequences are PRHDT and FYEKMQ (reference sequence). In DNA form, the CDR3 reads TGTGCCAGCAGTCCCAGCGGGGGGAGTACCAAAAACATTCAGTACTTC. This encodes CASSPSGGSTKNIQYF. The full variable domain, rest sourced from reference TRBV13 and TRBJ2-4, is AAGVIQSPRHLIKEKRETATLKCYPIPRHDTVYWYQQGPGQDPQFLISFYEKMQSDKGSIPDRFSAQQFSDYHSELNMSSLELGDSALYFCASSPSGGSTKNIQYFGAGTRLSVL.

The rearrangement uses TRBV29-1 and TRBJ2-7, with D tentatively TRBD2 (6 bases). The CDR3 runs 12 residues. The V end lost 4 bases, the J end lost 2 bases, and 9 bases lay between the germline ends. Looked up from germline, CDR1 is SQVTM and CDR2 is ANQGSEA. CDR3 amino acids: CSVGGDTYEQYF. The CDR3 DNA follows: TGCAGCGTTGGCGGGGATACCTACGAGCAGTACTTC.

The V and J genes are TRBV19 and TRBJ1-6; TRBD1 is a possible D gene (5 bases). Between the trimmed V and J ends, which lost 7 bases and 12 bases, there was a span of 22 bases. Germline CDR1 and CDR2: LNHDA and SQIVND (reference sequence). The CDR3 contains 15 residues. The DNA for the CDR3 is TGTGCCAGTACTCAGGGAGGGTCCGGTCGCGGACCCCTCCACTTT. It yields the protein CASTQGGSGRGPLHF.

The chain couples TRBV18 to TRBJ2-5, with 8 bases identical to TRBD1. The CDR3 loop spans 15 amino acids. Trimming took 3 bases from V and 5 from J; bases not matched to a gene: 8. Germline CDR1 KGHSH, CDR2 LQKENI. As DNA, the CDR3 is TGTGCCAGCTCACCTTGGACAGGGATGGGGGAGACCCAGTACTTC. Its translation: CASSPWTGMGETQYF.

The chain links TRBV5-8 to TRBJ1-6, with 12 bases identical to TRBD1. Germline V lookup: CDR1 SGHTS, CDR2 YDEGEE. The J segment lost 7 bases and the V segment lost 0 bases, leaving 8 bases of the junction unmatched. This CDR3 is built from 18 residues. The CDR3 region has the DNA TGTGCCAGCAGCTTGGTTTTGGGACAGGGGGCGCAAAATTCACCCCTCCACTTT. Translating it yields CASSLVLGQGAQNSPLHF.

The rearrangement joins TRBV29-1 to TRBJ2-5; 10 bases are shared with TRBD2. This CDR3 has 15 residues. V lost 8 bases and J lost 1; bases outside the gene matches: 10. CDR1 and CDR2 (germline): SQVTM, ANQGSEA. The CDR3 sequence: CSIAGGGPSQETQYF. The CDR3, as DNA: TGCAGCATAGCGGGGGGCGGGCCTAGCCAAGAGACCCAGTACTTC.

The chain links TRBV27 to TRBJ1-1, with D possibly TRBD1 on 5 matching bases. The CDR3 sequence is 14 residues long. V was shortened by 2 bases and J by 5 bases, with 12 bases between the two germline ends. CDR1 is MNHEY and CDR2 is SMNVEV in the germline V gene (reference sequence). CDR3 loop: CASSLLRGETEAFF. CDR3 coding DNA: TGTGCCAGCAGTTTACTGCGGGGGGAGACTGAAGCTTTCTTT.

This clone has more than one count but fewer than ten. For the CDR3, the DNA is TGTGCCAGTAGTATGCGGATATCTGGAAACACCATATATTTT. As protein: CASSMRISGNTIYF. The chain joins TRBV19 to TRBJ1-3; D is undetermined. Trimming took off 3 bases at V and 1 base at J, with 7 bases between the two ends. Germline-derived CDR1 and CDR2 are LNHDA and SQIVND (reference sequence). This CDR3 has 14 residues.

This clone was seen only a few times. The chain combines TRBV28 with TRBJ1-5; no reliable D call. This CDR3 has 13 amino acids. Trimming took 8 bases from V and 11 from J, leaving 19 bases between them. CDR1 MDHEN and CDR2 SYDVKM come from the germline V gene. This chain's CDR3 is CASWGGSGVAQHF. Written as DNA, the CDR3 is TGTGCCAGCTGGGGAGGGTCTGGGGTGGCCCAGCATTTT.

The rearrangement joins TRBV18 to TRBJ1-1; 11 bases agree with TRBD1. This CDR3 has 13 residues. CDR1 and CDR2 (germline): KGHSH, LQKENI. The ends lost 8 bases at V and 5 bases at J; junction bases unmatched: 4. In nucleotides, the CDR3 is TGTGCCAGCGGACAGGGGGCGGGGACTGAAGCTTTCTTT. Protein sequence: CASGQGAGTEAFF.

J is TRBJ2-6 and V is TRBV12-5; the D gene is possibly TRBD2 (5 bases). CDR3 length equals 17 residues. The germline V gene encodes CDR1 LGHNT and CDR2 FRNRAP. Trimming took 5 bases from V and 4 from J, leaving 18 bases between them. CDR3 loop: CASGREGALVGANVLTF. The CDR3 nucleotides read TGTGCTAGTGGTCGTGAGGGAGCCTTGGTCGGGGCCAACGTCCTGACTTTC.

The chain uses TRBV4-1 and TRBJ2-1; maybe TRBD1 (6 bases). The V and J ends lost 0 bases and 2 bases respectively, with 11 bases between them. Per germline, CDR1 MGHRA and CDR2 YSYEKL. There are 16 residues in the CDR3. The CDR3 sequence is CASSQEPDRAYNEQFF. CDR3 nucleotides: TGCGCCAGCAGCCAAGAGCCGGACAGAGCCTACAATGAGCAGTTCTTC.

CDR3 region: CASSQGGKAGNSPLHF. CDR3 sequence (DNA): TGCGCCAGCAGCCAAGGAGGGAAAGCCGGCAATTCACCCCTCCACTTT. This sequence joins TRBV4-3 and TRBJ1-6; D remains ambiguous. V lost 1 base to trimming and J lost 7 bases, with 14 bases between them. There are 16 residues in the CDR3. Germline V gene data show CDR1 as LGHNA and CDR2 as YSLEER.

The CDR3 reads CASSSPPGQIGLNTEAFF. In nucleotides, the CDR3 is TGTGCCAGCAGTTCGCCCCCGGGACAGATAGGCTTGAACACTGAAGCTTTCTTT. V gene TRBV6-2 or TRBV6-3 combines with J gene TRBJ1-1; 7 bases are shared with TRBD1. The CDR3 is 18 amino acids. Germline CDR1 and CDR2: MNHEY and SVGEGT. The ends lost 4 bases at V and 0 bases at J; junction bases unmatched: 14.

The gene calls are TRBV1 and TRBJ1-3. TRBV1 is designated a pseudogene. The CDR3 spans 18 residues. The chain's CDR3 is CTSSQVRGGLASGNTIYF. The CDR3 DNA reads as TGCACCAGCAGCCAAGTGAGGGGGGGACTAGCCTCTGGAAACACCATATATTTT.

The rearrangement links TRBV11-1 to TRBJ2-7, with 9 bases that match TRBD1. The germline V gene encodes CDR1 SGHAT and CDR2 FQDESV (reference sequence). J was trimmed by 6 bases and V by 3 bases; bases with no gene match: 6. This CDR3 has 14 amino acids. The CDR3 DNA follows: TGTGCCAGCAGCTTGGGACAGGGTTACTCCGAGCAGTACTTC. Translation gives CASSLGQGYSEQYF.

The rearrangement joins TRBV7-2 to TRBJ2-3, with D perhaps matching TRBD1 (6 bases). The CDR3 length is 16 residues. CDR1 and CDR2 (germline): SGHTA, FQGNSA. The V and J ends lost 5 bases and 2 bases respectively, with 17 bases between them. The DNA for the CDR3 is TGTGCCAGCAGCGAGGTCAGGGGTGCTTACACAGATACGCAGTATTTT. Translation gives CASSEVRGAYTDTQYF.

The rearrangement links TRBV19 to TRBJ2-5; D gene ambiguous. V lost 0 bases, J lost 5 bases, and 13 bases lay in between. CDR1 is LNHDA and CDR2 is SQIVND in the germline V gene (reference sequence). This CDR3 comprises 15 residues. The CDR3 DNA reads as TGTGCCAGTAGTATAGATCCCAGACAAACGGAGACCCAGTACTTC. This codes for CASSIDPRQTETQYF. The full variable domain, rest sourced from reference TRBV19 and TRBJ2-5, is DGGITQSPKYLFRKEGQNVTLSCEQNLNHDAMYWYRQDPGQGLRLIYYSQIVNDFQKGDIAEGYSVSREKKESFPLTVTSAQKNPTAFYLCASSIDPRQTETQYFGPGTRLLVL.

This chain joins TRBV9 and TRBJ2-2; 12 bases map to TRBD1. Trimming took 0 bases from V and 6 from J; bases not matched to a gene: 9. This CDR3 spans 18 amino acids. Germline V gene sequence: CDR1 SGDLS, CDR2 YYNGEE. DNA of the CDR3: TGTGCCAGCAGCGTAGTTTTCGGGGGACAGGGGGCTTCCGGGGAGCTGTTTTTT. This translates into CASSVVFGGQGASGELFF. The whole variable domain, remainder taken from reference TRBV9 and TRBJ2-2, is DSGVTQTPKHLITATGQRVTLRCSPRSGDLSVYWYQQSLDQGLQFLIQYYNGEERAKGNILERFSAQQFPDLHSELNLSSLELGDSALYFCASSVVFGGQGASGELFFGEGSRLTVL.

The chain recombines TRBV7-2 with TRBJ1-2, with TRBD1 matching 7 bases. This CDR3 has 16 residues. Unmatched junction bases numbered 15, after V lost 8 bases and J lost 3 bases. The germline CDR1 and CDR2 sequences are SGHTA and FQGNSA. CDR3 sequence reads: CASSDLAQGHDYGYTF. The CDR3 region has the DNA TGTGCCAGCTCAGATTTAGCACAGGGGCATGACTATGGCTACACCTTC.

The V gene is TRBV11-2, the J gene TRBJ2-3, with 8 bases identical to TRBD1. The CDR3 consists of 19 residues. J was trimmed by 2 bases and V by 5 bases; bases with no gene match: 18. CDR1 and CDR2 (germline): SGHAT, FQNNGV. CDR3 sequence (DNA): TGTGCCAGCAGCGCAAAAGGACAGGGAAGGGGACGGGACACAGATACGCAGTATTTT. Amino acids: CASSAKGQGRGRDTDTQYF.

The chain combines TRBV6-5 with TRBJ1-3, with D perhaps TRBD1 (6 bases). Germline V gene lookup returns CDR1 MNHEY and CDR2 SVGAGI. With 7 bases removed from V and 0 bases from J, the gap between germline ends came to 13 bases. CDR3 size: 15 residues. CDR3 DNA: TGTGCCAGCACCATCGGACAGAGCTCTGGAAACACCATATATTTT. Its translation: CASTIGQSSGNTIYF.

The V gene is TRBV7-9, the J gene TRBJ2-1; perhaps TRBD2 as D (6 bases). This CDR3 has 16 amino acids. The ends were cut back, 5 bases at V and 2 bases at J, with 16 bases in the middle. In germline, CDR1 is SEHNR, CDR2 FQNEAQ (reference sequence). The CDR3 coding sequence is TGTGCCAGCAGCCCACCGGGGGTAGCGGCCTACAATGAGCAGTTCTTC. Protein sequence: CASSPPGVAAYNEQFF.

The chain links TRBV6-5 to TRBJ2-1; TRBD2 is a possible D gene (5 bases). Germline CDR1 is MNHEY and CDR2 is SVGAGI. The V gene lost 6 bases and the J gene lost 2 bases, with 14 bases spanning the gap. The CDR3 loop spans 15 amino acids. CDR3 in DNA: TGTGCCAGCAGGAGGGCAGGAGAACCCTACAATGAGCAGTTCTTC. Translation: CASRRAGEPYNEQFF.

The chain employs TRBV24-1 and TRBJ2-2; the D gene is possibly TRBD2 (5 bases). CDR1 KGHDR and CDR2 SFDVKD come from the germline V gene. V was pared by 4 bases and J by 7 bases, with 15 bases between. This CDR3 is 15 amino acids long. The CDR3 loop reads CATSDEGRSGGELFF. In DNA form, the CDR3 reads TGTGCCACCAGTGACGAGGGAAGGTCGGGCGGGGAGCTGTTTTTT.

The CDR3 sequence is CASSPGEYATNEKLFF. CDR3 nucleotide sequence: TGTGCCAGCAGCCCCGGAGAGTATGCAACTAATGAAAAACTGTTTTTT. The chain links TRBV3-1 (or the pseudogene TRBV3-2) to TRBJ1-4; no definite D call. The CDR3 has 16 amino acids. Germline V gene sequence: CDR1 LGHDT, CDR2 YNNKEL (reference sequence). Deletions cut 4 bases from V and 0 bases from J, with 12 bases between.

The DNA for the CDR3 is TGTGCCAGCAGCAATGGGACAGGGGATTGGGAGACCCAGTACTTC. Its protein is CASSNGTGDWETQYF. The rearrangement joins TRBV21-1 to TRBJ2-5; TRBD1 is the table's D call, not checked against the DNA. TRBV21-1 is a known pseudogene. The CDR3 consists of 15 residues.

CDR3 coding DNA: TGTGCCAGCAGCCCCTTTAAGGCTAGCGGGGGGAGAAATGAGCAGTTCTTC. Its translation is CASSPFKASGGRNEQFF. The J gene is TRBJ2-1, the V gene TRBV14; TRBD2 aligns across 11 bases. From germline, CDR1 is SGHDN and CDR2 FVKESK. CDR3 length: 17 residues. With V trimmed by 4 bases and J by 7 bases, 12 bases remained unmatched.

This clone occurred once. The chain recombines TRBV2 with TRBJ2-5; tentatively, D is TRBD1 (6 bases). Looked up from germline, CDR1 is SNHLY and CDR2 is FYNNEI. Trimming removed 6 bases at V and 4 bases at J, with 9 bases between. The CDR3 is made up of 12 amino acids. CDR3 sequence reads: CASRTGAETQYF. CDR3 in DNA: TGTGCCAGCAGGACAGGTGCAGAGACCCAGTACTTC.

This rearrangement joins TRBV6-5 to TRBJ2-1, with a possible D match to TRBD2 (6 bases). Germline assignment: CDR1 MNHEY and CDR2 SVGAGI. The CDR3 is 15 amino acids. With 0 bases removed from V and 8 bases from J, the gap between germline ends came to 14 bases. The CDR3: CASSYSPGDLDEQFF. The CDR3 DNA reads as TGTGCCAGCAGTTACTCCCCGGGGGACCTGGATGAGCAGTTCTTC.